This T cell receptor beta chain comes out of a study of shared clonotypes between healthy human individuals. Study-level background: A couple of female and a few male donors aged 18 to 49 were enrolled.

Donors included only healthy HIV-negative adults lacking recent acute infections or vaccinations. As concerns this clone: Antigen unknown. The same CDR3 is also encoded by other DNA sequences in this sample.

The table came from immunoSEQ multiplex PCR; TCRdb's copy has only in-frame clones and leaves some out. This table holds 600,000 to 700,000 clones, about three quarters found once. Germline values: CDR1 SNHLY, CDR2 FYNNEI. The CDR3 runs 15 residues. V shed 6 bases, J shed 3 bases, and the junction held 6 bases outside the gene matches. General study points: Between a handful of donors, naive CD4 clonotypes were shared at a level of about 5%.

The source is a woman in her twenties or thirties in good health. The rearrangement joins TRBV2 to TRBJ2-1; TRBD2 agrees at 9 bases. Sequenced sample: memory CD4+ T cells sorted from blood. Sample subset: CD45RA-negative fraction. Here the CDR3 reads CASSLLAGGYNEQFF. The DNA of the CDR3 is TGTGCCAGCAGCTTACTAGCGGGCGGCTACAATGAGCAGTTCTTC.